This T cell receptor (beta chain) was observed in a study of cytomegalovirus exposure and HLA in healthy donors. Findings and limits, study-wide: The majority of TCR sequences were rare, yet some public TCRs appeared in many donors.

Germline CDR1 and CDR2: MNHEY and SVGAGI. Trimming stripped 7 bases from V and 0 bases from J, with 12 bases between. The CDR3 is 15 amino acids. Concerning this clone: Its antigen is as yet unknown.

Both 60 Vbeta primers and 13 Jbeta primers went into the PCR. The method was immunoSEQ multiplex PCR; TCRdb's version includes in-frame clones alone and lacks a portion of them. In the table there are approximately 120,000 clones, about 74% of which are singletons. The chain employs TRBV6-5 and TRBJ1-4; D not resolved. Sequencing input: PBMCs. The clonotype originates from a woman aged 45-60 years in good health and CMV-seropositive. CDR3 protein: CASIGGDATNEKLFF. The CDR3 DNA reads TGTGCCAGCATCGGAGGAGATGCAACTAATGAAAAACTGTTTTTT.